The TCR beta chain under discussion was sequenced for a study of blood T cell repertoires in COVID-19. Study at large: The United States, Italy and Spain provided the acute and convalescent COVID-19 samples.

Original data processing: Cell counts per sample came from amplifying reference gene primers. The protocol was immunoSEQ multiplex PCR, while the TCRdb copy is restricted to in-frame clones and leaves out a portion. That table supplies the V and J calls and clone size; D and trimming were determined from the DNA. The sample holds approximately 82,000 clones; approximately 78% are singletons and the top ten take under 45%. The V gene's germline CDR1 is SGHNT and CDR2 YYREEE (reference sequence). The CDR3 is made up of 15 amino acids. V trimming: 0 bases; J trimming: 7 bases; junction bases outside the gene matches: 6.

Sequenced: peripheral blood. The receptor was derived from a woman aged 70 to 79 with acute or convalescent COVID-19. This chain joins TRBV5-4 and TRBJ1-2; 10 nucleotides line up with TRBD1. This chain's CDR3 is CASSLAGTGEFGYTF. For the CDR3, the DNA is TGTGCCAGCAGCTTGGCCGGGACAGGGGAGTTTGGCTACACCTTC.